Given below is one T cell receptor beta chain in context. The antigen is unknown. The junction departs from germline at one end; a sequencing error may be responsible. Using RNA template, CDR3s of TCR alpha and beta were amplified with iRepertoire arm-PCR. One entry per CDR3 protein results from TCRdb running MiXCR on the multiplex PCR reads. The data hold about 180,000 distinct CDR3 sequences, with approximately 40% observed a single time. Germline V CDR1 and CDR2: MDHEN, SYDVKM. This CDR3 has 15 residues. The data stem from a study of glioma-infiltrating T cells. Study outcomes and limitations: CDR3 overlap between tissue and blood was very small. Non-neoplastic patients had below-expected tissue-blood divergence, while all gliomas exceeded expectation.

Sequencing was performed on glioma tissue, nonneoplastic brain tissue, or PBMCs (not recorded which). This TCR came from a human donor with low-grade glioma or glioblastoma, undergoing nonglioma brain surgery, or in good health (not recorded which). This rearrangement joins TRBV28 to TRBJ1-5; D perhaps matches TRBD1 (5 bases). CDR3 sequence (DNA): TGTGCCAGCAGTTTAACGCGGGGGATTCATCAGTCCCAGCATTTT. Protein sequence: CASSLTRGIHQSQHF.